The rows below give T cell receptor beta chains drawn from one sample of a study of T cell repertoires in cytomegalovirus infection. Which antigens these TCRs recognize remains unknown. Using its own MiXCR run on the reads, TCRdb lists one record per CDR3 protein. The data contain fewer than 1,000,000 distinct CDR3 sequences, roughly 30% of them singletons. The input for sequencing was cultured CD8+ T cells from PBMCs, taken from culture after CMV antigen stimulation. The receptors shown here come from a human donor in good health (CMV status not recorded). Some clones in this sample may be carry-over from other donors' samples. The conserved cysteine and the conserved F or W are not part of the CDR3 here. The order of the fields is clone size, V gene, CDR3 protein. Only some rows state a clone size, as once, few, many or a class for expanded clones.

>few|TRBV14
ASSQGNRAGDTEAF
>.|TRBV2
ASSDGQPNYGYT
>.|TRBV29-1
SVGGFLGTSGGEIYNEQF
>.|TRBV27
ASSERTGGIYEQY
>.|TRBV7-9
LIVDPSTEAF
>.|TRBV4-1
ASSHGGGGYTEAF
>.|TRBV27
ASSLSAPGQSNQPQH
>.|TRBV6-1
ASSVGAKNIQY
>once|TRBV2
ASRSGAPDIQY
>.|TRBV28
ASSQGEIVDTQY
>.|TRBV6-6
ASSYLVDSSNTIGYT
>.|TRBV2
ASSESSGSLRGPDTQY
>.|TRBV9
ASSLRAGTNEKLF
>.|TRBV4-1
ASSQAGGGRYSGANVLT
>.|TRBV24-1
ATSVTGADDTQY
>.|TRBV4-1
ASSQEWNSNQPQH
>many|TRBV19
ASSITRRGTEAF
>.|TRBV5-6
ASSLGRGGSPLH
>.|TRBV12-3/TRBV12-4
ASSPYGGPGTQY
>few|TRBV27
ASSSLQGGIALH
>few|TRBV6-2/TRBV6-3
ASSPAAETQY
>.|TRBV27
ASSTGFHTEAF
>.|TRBV4-3
ASSQDGTHGDGMIDEQF
>few|TRBV4-2
ASSQDPWSLGADYGYT
>few|TRBV28
ASSLYHRAAGNGYT
>few|TRBV20-1
SARAWGQGWETQY
>many|TRBV7-6
ASSLTGAITGELF
>.|TRBV27
ASGSGQGEADTQY
>few|TRBV11-2
ASSLDGGGQGLVFNEQF
>few|TRBV12-3/TRBV12-4
ASRDREIQPQH
>.|TRBV7-9
ASSSPGAGHTGELF
>.|TRBV2
ASSEWAGGRTGANVLT
>many|TRBV9
ASSAGGNQPQH
>.|TRBV11-2
ASSLVRGAENTEAF
>few|TRBV5-8
ASSGRSEGYT
>.|TRBV6-1
VSSPERFPTDTQY
>few|TRBV5-6
ASSSGGPVNGYT
>.|TRBV9
ASSPPKQRAEAF
>many|TRBV7-8
ASRVLAGGPSSYNEQF